The next 10 T cell receptor beta chains were all read from a single sample in a study of CD8+CD57+ T cells in acquired aplastic anemia. Genomic DNA constituted the template upon which TCR beta VDJ and CDR3 profiling was performed. A single record per CDR3 protein comes from TCRdb applying MiXCR to the reads. In the table there are approximately 220,000 distinct CDR3 sequences, 40% to 50% of which are singletons. Patients selected for sequencing had displayed CD8+CD57+ cell expansion by flow cytometry. Sequencing used sorted CD4+, CD8+, or CD8+CD57+ T cells (not recorded which) from PBMCs. These receptors were obtained from a human donor with aplastic anemia.

This clonotype appeared a few times. The chain combines TRBV14 with TRBJ1-1; D is unresolved. Germline V CDR1 and CDR2: SGHDN, FVKESK. V dropped 3 bases and J dropped 0 bases, with 5 bases sitting between them. The CDR3 contains 13 residues. CDR3 sequence reads: CASSQDLNTEAFF. CDR3 nucleotides: TGTGCCAGCAGCCAGGATTTGAACACTGAAGCTTTCTTT. Together with reference TRBV14 and TRBJ1-1, the CDR3 gives the full variable domain: EAGVTQFPSHSVIEKGQTVTLRCDPISGHDNLYWYRRVMGKEIKFLLHFVKESKQDESGMPNNRFLAERTGGTYSTLKVQPAELEDSGVYFCASSQDLNTEAFFGQGTRLTVV.

For this clonotype: This could be a read error, since a much larger clone is one nucleotide away. This sequence joins TRBV7-9 and TRBJ1-4, with TRBD1 identical over 8 bases. CDR3 length: 19 residues. CDR1 is SEHNR, CDR2 FQNEAQ, per germline (reference sequence). CDR3 in amino acids: CTSTNYGQGPAATNEKLFF. CDR3 sequence (DNA): TGTACCAGCACCAACTACGGACAGGGACCCGCTGCAACTAATGAAAAACTGTTTTTT.

As for this clonotype: This may stem from a read error, because a much larger clone lies one nucleotide away. The chain has TRBV28 and TRBJ1-2; tentatively, D is TRBD1 (6 bases). Per germline, CDR1 MDHEN and CDR2 SYDVKM. This CDR3 comprises 11 residues. The CDR3 sequence is CAGRTGYGYTF. The CDR3 nucleotides read TGTGCCGGCAGAACAGGGTATGGCTACACCTTC.

The table lists this clonotype with many counts. This chain uses TRBV5-8 with TRBJ2-7; tentatively, D is TRBD2 (5 bases). V was clipped by 8 bases and J by 3 bases, with 15 bases between them. The CDR3 is 13 residues long. Germline CDR1 is SGHTS and CDR2 is YDEGEE. CDR3 region: CASGRHLNYEQYF. DNA for the CDR3: TGTGCCAGTGGGAGACATCTAAACTACGAGCAGTACTTC.

This clonotype was counted ten times or more. The chain joins TRBV4-1 to TRBJ2-7, with 7 nucleotides matching TRBD1. CDR1 MGHRA and CDR2 YSYEKL come from the germline V gene. Losses at the gene ends were 2 bases for V and 3 bases for J; bases not matched to a gene: 7. The length of the CDR3 is 15 residues. The CDR3 reads CASSQSQGVYYEQYF. The CDR3 bases are TGCGCCAGCAGCCAATCTCAGGGGGTTTACTACGAGCAGTACTTC.

The sample holds a few counts of this clonotype. V and J are TRBV7-9 and TRBJ1-2, with a tentative D call TRBD1 (6 bases). Germline V lookup: CDR1 SEHNR, CDR2 FQNEAQ (reference sequence). Trimming removed 5 bases at V and 5 bases at J, with 6 bases between. The CDR3 is 11 residues long. The CDR3 spells CASSQGYGYTF. The CDR3 DNA is TGTGCCAGCAGCCAGGGGTATGGCTACACCTTC.

Note on this clonotype: Without the conserved terminal phenylalanine or tryptophan, this CDR3 likely stems from a read error. Because the CDR3's place on the DNA is in doubt, the DNA is left out and the CDR3 is given as listed by TCRdb. J is TRBJ2-5 and V is TRBV20-1; the table names TRBD2, a call not compared with the DNA. The length of the CDR3 is 8 amino acids, counting both ends. Germline V gene data show CDR1 as DFQATT and CDR2 as SNEGSKA (reference sequence). The CDR3 sequence is CSARPLAG.

A few counts support this clonotype. The chain links TRBV27 to TRBJ1-1; 9 bases fit TRBD1. V lost 1 base, J lost 3 bases, and 0 bases stayed unmatched. Germline assignment: CDR1 MNHEY and CDR2 SMNVEV (reference sequence). The CDR3 runs to 14 residues. CDR3 protein: CASSLWDRDTEAFF. The CDR3, as DNA: TGTGCCAGCAGTTTATGGGACAGGGACACTGAAGCTTTCTTT.

This clonotype was counted many times. The chain carries TRBV15 and TRBJ2-3; tentative D call: TRBD2 (5 bases). The CDR3 extends over 15 amino acids. Germline V CDR1 and CDR2: LNHNV, YYDKDF (reference sequence). V was clipped by 0 bases and J by 1 base, with 8 bases between them. The CDR3 DNA follows: TGTGCCACCAGCAGAGATCGGGGTGGCACAGATACGCAGTATTTT. The encoded protein is CATSRDRGGTDTQYF.

Note on this clonotype: A much larger clone differs from this one at a single base, so this may be a read error. The chain joins TRBV11-2 to TRBJ2-7; TRBD2 might be the D (5 bases). Germline V gene data show CDR1 as SGHAT and CDR2 as FQNNGV. The CDR3 contains 14 residues. CDR3 protein: CASGLGLKGYEQYF. The CDR3 DNA reads as TGTGCCAGCGGCTTAGGACTTAAAGGCTACGAGCAGTACTTC. The entire variable domain, with the rest obtained from reference TRBV11-2 and TRBJ2-7, is as follows: EAGVAQSPRYKIIEKRQSVAFWCNPISGHATLYWYQQILGQGPKLLIQFQNNGVVDDSQLPKDRFSAERLKGVDSTLKIQPAKLEDSAVYLCASGLGLKGYEQYFGPGTRLTVT.